A selection of T cell receptor beta chains follows, all from one sample in a study of blood T cell repertoires in COVID-19. Using immunoSEQ multiplex PCR, the repertoire was profiled, and TCRdb retains in-frame clones only, with some absent. The table shows approximately 190,000 clones, with roughly 88% occurring only once. Sequenced material: peripheral blood. Receptors were obtained from a woman in her thirties or forties who had recovered from COVID-19. Each CDR3 is given with its conserved first and last residue. The D gene is left open where the match is weak. A clone size is listed for some rows: how often the clone was seen (once, few, many), or a class if it is expanded.

TRBJ2-1 | TRBD2 | NA | TRBV5-3 | TGTGCCAGAAGCTTGATCGGACTAGCGGGAGGGTGGAATGAGCAGTTCTTC | CARSLIGLAGGWNEQFF
TRBJ1-5 | TRBD1 | NA | TRBV28 | TGTGCCAGCAGTCCGGGACAGGGGAGGCAGCCCCAGCATTTT | CASSPGQGRQPQHF
TRBJ1-2 | NA | NA | TRBV29-1 | TGCAGCGTTGAATTGGCAGGCTATGGCTACACCTTC | CSVELAGYGYTF
TRBJ2-3 | TRBD2 | NA | TRBV5-6 | TGTGCCAGCAGCCCGGGGGGAGGCCTAGCGGTAACAGATACGCAGTATTTT | CASSPGGGLAVTDTQYF
TRBJ2-2 | NA | NA | TRBV30 | TGTGCCTGGAGTGGCCAGCGGACGACCGGGGAGCTGTTTTTT | CAWSGQRTTGELFF
TRBJ1-2 | TRBD1 | NA | TRBV7-2 | TGTGCCAGCAGCCCCTCGGACAGGGGTGGCTACACCTTC | CASSPSDRGGYTF
TRBJ1-2 | TRBD1 | once | TRBV5-1 | TGCGCCAGCAGCTTGATCCCAGGGGGGAATGGCTACACCTTC | CASSLIPGGNGYTF
TRBJ2-5 | NA | NA | TRBV27 | TGTGCCAGCAGTTTAAGACTGCAAGAGACCCAGTACTTC | CASSLRLQETQYF
TRBJ2-1 | TRBD2 | NA | TRBV7-3 | TGTGCCAGCAGCAGGACTAGCGGGAGTTATGAGCAGTTCTTC | CASSRTSGSYEQFF
TRBJ2-5 | NA | NA | TRBV19 | TGTGCCAGTAGTACTGGCACAGGGAGGGCAGAGACCCAGTACTTC | CASSTGTGRAETQYF
TRBJ1-1 | NA | NA | TRBV5-1 | TGCGCCAGCAGCTTAGGGGGAAGGAAGGCCGCTGAAGCTTTCTTT | CASSLGGRKAAEAFF
TRBJ1-1 | NA | few | TRBV29-1 | TGCAGCGTGGGGGGTGACACTGAAGCTTTCTTT | CSVGGDTEAFF
TRBJ2-7 | TRBD2 | NA | TRBV10-3 | TGTGCCATCAGCGAGGGACTAGCGGGAAACTCGTACGAGCAGTACTTC | CAISEGLAGNSYEQYF
TRBJ1-5 | TRBD1 | NA | TRBV5-6 | TGTGCCAGCAGCGTGGGAGGGGGCGCGGGTCAGCCCCAGCATTTT | CASSVGGGAGQPQHF
TRBJ1-1 | TRBD1 | NA | TRBV6-5 | TGTGCCAGCAGTTTACAGGGGGGAGAAGCTTTCTTT | CASSLQGGEAFF
TRBJ1-4 | NA | NA | TRBV6-5 | TGTGCCAGCAGTTCCCAAGAGAGTCGAGGGGAAAAACTGTTTTTT | CASSSQESRGEKLFF
TRBJ1-1 | NA | NA | TRBV2 | TGTGCCAGCACCGGGGGAGTACTGAACACTGAAGCTTTCTTT | CASTGGVLNTEAFF
TRBJ1-1 | NA | NA | TRBV7-6 | TGTGCCAGCATCAATGCCTACCGCCTTCCAAGGATGAGGGAAGCTTTCTTT | CASINAYRLPRMREAFF
TRBJ1-1 | NA | NA | TRBV15 | TGTGCCACCAGCAGAGTCCGCAGGGGCACTGAAGCTTTCTTT | CATSRVRRGTEAFF
TRBJ1-3 | NA | NA | TRBV5-6 | TGTGCCAGCAGCCCCGACAGCCGAAACACCATATATTTT | CASSPDSRNTIYF
TRBJ2-2 | TRBD2 | NA | TRBV7-8 | TGTGCCAGCAGCTTATTGGGAGGGCGGACTACCACTGACACCGGGGAGCTGTTTTTT | CASSLLGGRTTTDTGELFF
TRBJ2-7 | TRBD1 | NA | TRBV14 | TGTGCCAGCAGCCAAGATCCGCGGACAGGTCTCTCCTACGAGCAGTACTTC | CASSQDPRTGLSYEQYF
TRBJ1-3 | NA | NA | TRBV6-1 | TGTGCCAGCAGTGAATACTCTGGAAACACCATATATTTT | CASSEYSGNTIYF
TRBJ2-1 | NA | NA | TRBV28 | TGTGCCAGCAGTCCACTGTGGAATGAGCAGTTCTTC | CASSPLWNEQFF
TRBJ1-2 | TRBD1 | NA | TRBV5-1 | TGCGCCAGCAGCTCTCCGGGACAGGGACACTATGGCTACACCTTC | CASSSPGQGHYGYTF
TRBJ2-1 | NA | NA | TRBV4-2 | TGTGCCAGCAGCCAAGATTACGGGGAGTCCTCCTACAATGAGCAGTTCTTC | CASSQDYGESSYNEQFF
TRBJ2-5 | TRBD2 | NA | TRBV28 | TGTGCCAGCAGCCCCTCCGGGACTAGCGGGAGATGGGGCCAAGAGACCCAGTACTTC | CASSPSGTSGRWGQETQYF
TRBJ2-5 | TRBD2 | few | TRBV5-6 | TGTGCCAGCAGCTTGGGACTAGCGGGAGTAGAGACCCAGTACTTC | CASSLGLAGVETQYF
TRBJ1-4 | NA | NA | TRBV2 | TGTGCCAGCTCCCCAGGGCCACGCGAAAAACTGTTTTTT | CASSPGPREKLFF
TRBJ2-1 | TRBD1 | many | TRBV7-2 | TGTGCCAGCAGCTTGGGACAGGGAAATGAGCAGTTCTTC | CASSLGQGNEQFF
TRBJ2-1 | NA | once | TRBV7-3 | TGTGCCAGCAGCTTAACTCCTCGATCCGGGACACTCTCCTACAATGAGCAGTTCTTC | CASSLTPRSGTLSYNEQFF
TRBJ1-6 | TRBD1 | NA | TRBV6-6 | TGTGCCAGCAGACTCAGAGGACAGGGGCTTCATTCACCCCTCCACTTT | CASRLRGQGLHSPLHF
TRBJ1-1 | NA | NA | TRBV16 | TGTGCCAGCAGCCAATCGGCGGCAGCCAACACTGAAGCTTTCTTT | CASSQSAAANTEAFF
TRBJ2-6 | NA | NA | TRBV27 | TGTGCCAGCACCTACAGCTACTCTGGGGCCAACGTCCTGACTTTC | CASTYSYSGANVLTF
TRBJ2-2 | NA | NA | TRBV4-2 | TGTGCCAGCAGCCAAGATCAGAGTCGGAGAAACACCGGGGAGCTGTTTTTT | CASSQDQSRRNTGELFF
TRBJ2-3 | TRBD1 | NA | TRBV11-3 | TGTGCCAGCAGCTTAGGTGTCAGGGGGAGCACAGATACGCAGTATTTT | CASSLGVRGSTDTQYF
TRBJ1-2 | TRBD1 | NA | TRBV27 | TGTGCCAGCAGTTTCGAGGGGGCAGGGTATGGCTACACCTTC | CASSFEGAGYGYTF
TRBJ2-1 | NA | NA | TRBV7-3 | TGTGCCAGCAGCCCCCGACTAAGCTCCTACAATGAGCAGTTCTTC | CASSPRLSSYNEQFF
TRBJ2-1 | NA | NA | TRBV7-2 | TGTGCCAGCAGCTCCGGGACCTGGGGGCGCAATGAGCAGTTCTTC | CASSSGTWGRNEQFF
TRBJ1-1 | NA | NA | TRBV7-8 | TGTGCCAGCAGCTTAGTTGGGGGGGGCACTGAAGCTTTCTTT | CASSLVGGGTEAFF
TRBJ2-2 | NA | NA | TRBV7-9 | TGTGCCAGCAGCGCGGAGGGGCTGAACACCGGGGAGCTGTTTTTT | CASSAEGLNTGELFF
TRBJ1-4 | NA | few | TRBV5-1 | TGCGCCAGCAGCTTGTCCCCGCCAGGAAGTAATGAAAAACTGTTTTTT | CASSLSPPGSNEKLFF
TRBJ2-1 | TRBD2 | NA | TRBV12-3/TRBV12-4 | TGTGCCAGCAGGAGAAGCGGGAAACGACAGTTCTTC | CASRRSGKRQFF
TRBJ2-1 | TRBD1 | NA | TRBV19 | TGTGCCAGTAGTACTGCCGGGACAGCCTACAATGAGCAGTTCTTC | CASSTAGTAYNEQFF
TRBJ1-1 | NA | NA | TRBV20-1 | TGCAGTGCTACCAGGGGCACTGAAGCTTTCTTT | CSATRGTEAFF
TRBJ1-4 | NA | once | TRBV18 | TGTGCCAGCTCAACGCAGACAGGCGCCAGGGACGAACTGTTTTTT | CASSTQTGARDELFF
TRBJ1-1 | NA | NA | TRBV3-1/TRBV3-2 | TGTGCCGCGGGGGGGGCAGGAGATTTGAACACTGAAGCTTTCTTT | CAAGGAGDLNTEAFF
TRBJ1-2 | NA | many | TRBV28 | TGTGCCAGCAGTTTAGGGTTAAGAGTGACAGCGTATGGCTACACCTTC | CASSLGLRVTAYGYTF
TRBJ1-1 | TRBD1 | NA | TRBV24-1 | TGTGCCACCAGTGACGGACAGGGATACACTGAAGCTTTCTTT | CATSDGQGYTEAFF
TRBJ2-1 | NA | NA | TRBV19 | TGTGCCAGTAGTATTGAGGGATACTCCTACAATGAGCAGTTCTTC | CASSIEGYSYNEQFF
TRBJ1-1 | TRBD1 | NA | TRBV9 | TGTGCCAGCAGCGTGGAGGGGGCGAACACTGAAGCTTTCTTT | CASSVEGANTEAFF
TRBJ1-3 | NA | NA | TRBV11-2 | TGTGCCAGCAGCTTGCGGGATGTCTCTGGAAACACCATATATTTT | CASSLRDVSGNTIYF
TRBJ2-1 | NA | NA | TRBV7-2 | TGTGCCAGCAGCCCTACGGAGGGGCGGGTTGAGCAGTTCTTC | CASSPTEGRVEQFF
TRBJ1-2 | NA | NA | TRBV25-1 | TGTGCCAGCAGCCGTAACGGGATGAACTATGGCTACACCTTC | CASSRNGMNYGYTF
TRBJ2-1 | NA | NA | TRBV9 | TGTGCCAGCAGCCGTGACCCCACAGGCGCGGATGAGCAGTTCTTC | CASSRDPTGADEQFF
TRBJ1-1 | NA | NA | TRBV19 | TGTGCCAGTACCCGGAGGGGTGGCACTGAAGCTTTCTTT | CASTRRGGTEAFF
TRBJ2-1 | NA | few | TRBV29-1 | TGCAGCGTTGAAGGGGCAGGGGCGCGCCCTGGGCAGTTCTTC | CSVEGAGARPGQFF
TRBJ2-7 | TRBD1 | NA | TRBV4-3 | TGCGCCAGCAGCCAAGCCAGGGGGAGCTCCTACGAGCAGTACTTC | CASSQARGSSYEQYF
TRBJ1-4 | NA | NA | TRBV29-1 | TGCAGCGTTGGAAGGGGGGGATCCACTAATGAAAAACTGTTTTTT | CSVGRGGSTNEKLFF
TRBJ2-6 | TRBD1 | NA | TRBV12-5 | TGTGCTAGTGGTTTGCCCGGGACAGGGGTCGGGGCCAACGTCCTGACTTTC | CASGLPGTGVGANVLTF